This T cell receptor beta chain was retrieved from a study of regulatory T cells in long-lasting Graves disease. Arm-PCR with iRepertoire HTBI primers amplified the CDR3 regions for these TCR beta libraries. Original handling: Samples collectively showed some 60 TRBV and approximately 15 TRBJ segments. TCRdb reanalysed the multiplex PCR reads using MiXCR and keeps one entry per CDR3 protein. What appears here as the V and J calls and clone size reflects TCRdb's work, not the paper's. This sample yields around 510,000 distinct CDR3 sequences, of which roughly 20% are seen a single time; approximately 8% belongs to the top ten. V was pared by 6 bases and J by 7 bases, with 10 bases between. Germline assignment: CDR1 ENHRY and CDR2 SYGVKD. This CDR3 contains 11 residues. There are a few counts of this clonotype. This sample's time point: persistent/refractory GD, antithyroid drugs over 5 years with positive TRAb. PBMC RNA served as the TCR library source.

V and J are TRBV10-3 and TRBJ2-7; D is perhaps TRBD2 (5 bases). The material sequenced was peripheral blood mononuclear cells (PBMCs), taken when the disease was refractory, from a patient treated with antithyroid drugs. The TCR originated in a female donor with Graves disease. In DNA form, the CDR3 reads TGTGCCATCAGGGGTTCGGGGGAGCAGTACTTC. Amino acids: CAIRGSGEQYF.